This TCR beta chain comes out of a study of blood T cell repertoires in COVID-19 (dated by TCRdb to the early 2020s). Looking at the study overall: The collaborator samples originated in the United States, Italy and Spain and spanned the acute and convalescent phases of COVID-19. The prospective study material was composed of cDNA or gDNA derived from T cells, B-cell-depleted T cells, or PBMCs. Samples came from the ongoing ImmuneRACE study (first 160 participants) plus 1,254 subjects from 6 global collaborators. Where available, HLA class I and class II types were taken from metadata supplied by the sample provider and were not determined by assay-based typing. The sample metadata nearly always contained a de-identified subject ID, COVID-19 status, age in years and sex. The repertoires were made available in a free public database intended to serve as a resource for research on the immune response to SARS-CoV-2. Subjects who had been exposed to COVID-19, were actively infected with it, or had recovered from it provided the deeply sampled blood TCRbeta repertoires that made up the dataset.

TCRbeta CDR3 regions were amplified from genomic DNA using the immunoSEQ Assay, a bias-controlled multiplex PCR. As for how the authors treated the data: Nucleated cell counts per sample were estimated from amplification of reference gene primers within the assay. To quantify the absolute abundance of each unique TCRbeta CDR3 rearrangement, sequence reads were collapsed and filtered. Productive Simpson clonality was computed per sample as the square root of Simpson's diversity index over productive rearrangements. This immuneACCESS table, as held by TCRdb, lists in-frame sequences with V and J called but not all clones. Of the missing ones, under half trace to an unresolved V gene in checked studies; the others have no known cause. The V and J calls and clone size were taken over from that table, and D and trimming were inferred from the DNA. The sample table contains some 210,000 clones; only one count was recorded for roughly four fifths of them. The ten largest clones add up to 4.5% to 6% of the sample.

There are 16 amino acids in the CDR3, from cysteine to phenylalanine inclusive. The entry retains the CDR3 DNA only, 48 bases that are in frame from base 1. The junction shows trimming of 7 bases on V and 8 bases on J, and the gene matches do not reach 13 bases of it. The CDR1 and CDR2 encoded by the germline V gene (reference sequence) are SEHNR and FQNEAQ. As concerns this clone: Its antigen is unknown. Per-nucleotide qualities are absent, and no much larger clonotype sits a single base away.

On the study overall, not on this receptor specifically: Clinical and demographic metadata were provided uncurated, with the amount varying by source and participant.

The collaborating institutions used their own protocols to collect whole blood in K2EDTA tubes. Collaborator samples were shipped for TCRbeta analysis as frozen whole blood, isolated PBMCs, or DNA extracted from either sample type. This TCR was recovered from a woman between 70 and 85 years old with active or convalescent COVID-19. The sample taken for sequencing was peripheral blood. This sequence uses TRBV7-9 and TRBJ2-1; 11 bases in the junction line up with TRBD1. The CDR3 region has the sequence CASIRGRTGGWDEQFF. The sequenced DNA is TGTGCCAGCATCCGGGGGAGGACAGGGGGCTGGGATGAGCAGTTCTTC. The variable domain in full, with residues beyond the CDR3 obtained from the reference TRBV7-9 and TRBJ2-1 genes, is DTGVSQNPRHKITKRGQNVTFRCDPISEHNRLYWYRQTLGQGPEFLTYFQNEAQLEKSRLLSDRFSAERPKGSFSTLEIQRTEQGDSAMYLCASIRGRTGGWDEQFFGPGTRLTVL.